Following are 8 T cell receptor beta chains from one sample sequenced in a study of radiotherapy plus CTLA-4 blockade in lung cancer. TCRdb's table, derived via immunoSEQ multiplex PCR, lists solely in-frame clones and lacks some. The table records roughly 66,000 clones, around 81% of them present only once. The starting material was peripheral blood, obtained from a patient treated with radiotherapy plus ipilimumab. The receptors come from a human donor with non-small cell lung cancer who had a partial response to radiotherapy plus ipilimumab.

V usage is TRBV6-1 and J usage is TRBJ2-1; 9 bases map to TRBD2. The CDR3 is 14 amino acids. Germline CDR1 reads MNHNS; CDR2 reads SASEGT. Germline trimming cut 6 bases from V and 0 bases from J; bases unmatched to any gene: 0. The CDR3 protein is CASRLAGSYNEQFF. DNA of the CDR3: TGTGCCAGCAGACTAGCGGGCTCCTACAATGAGCAGTTCTTC.

V and J are TRBV18 and TRBJ1-1; 8 nucleotides align to TRBD1. V trimming: 6 bases; J trimming: 1 base; junction bases outside the gene matches: 1. CDR1 is KGHSH, CDR2 LQKENI, per germline. This CDR3 comprises 13 residues. The CDR3 DNA follows: TGTGCCAGCTCGCAGGGGGCGAACACTGAAGCTTTCTTT. Translating gives CASSQGANTEAFF.

The gene calls are TRBV7-8 and TRBJ1-3; no clear D. The CDR3 is 17 amino acids. Deletions cut 0 bases from V and 3 bases from J, with 15 bases between. CDR1 is SGHVS and CDR2 is FQNEAQ in the germline V gene. CDR3 DNA: TGTGCCAGCAGCTTAGCCGGGTTGCGCAAACGTGGAAACACCATATATTTT. The encoded protein is CASSLAGLRKRGNTIYF.

The rearrangement uses TRBV7-2 and TRBJ2-3; D is possibly TRBD2 (6 bases). Trimming shortened V by 3 bases and J by 6 bases, and 13 bases separated the two germline ends. The CDR3 loop spans 14 amino acids. The germline V gene has CDR1 SGHTA and CDR2 FQGNSA. In DNA, the CDR3 is TGTGCCAGCAGCTTCGGGACTCCCGCGGATACGCAGTATTTT. Protein: CASSFGTPADTQYF.

The chain couples TRBV19 to TRBJ1-4, with D possibly being TRBD1 (6 bases). V was shortened by 10 bases and J by 5 bases, with 20 bases between the two germline ends. Germline CDR1 LNHDA, CDR2 SQIVND (reference sequence). CDR3 length equals 15 residues. The CDR3 protein is CATSQGNTINEKLFF. CDR3 sequence (DNA): TGTGCCACATCCCAGGGGAACACAATCAATGAAAAACTGTTTTTT.

The gene calls are TRBV14 and TRBJ1-2; TRBD1 matches at 7 bases. Germline CDR1 reads SGHDN; CDR2 reads FVKESK. The CDR3 runs to 14 residues. The junction had 4 bases not matched to a gene; V was cut back by 0 bases and J by 6 bases. DNA of the CDR3: TGTGCCAGCAGCCAAGATTTGACAGGGAATGGCTACACCTTC. This translates into CASSQDLTGNGYTF.

About this clone itself: A read error may account for a junction end that differs from germline. The same CDR3 is also encoded by other DNA sequences in this sample. J is TRBJ2-3 and V is TRBV2; D call uncertain. CDR1 is SNHLY, CDR2 FYNNEI, per germline. This CDR3 is built from 12 residues. CDR3 nucleotide sequence: TGCGCCAGCAGCCCTTACACAGATACGCAGTATTTT. This codes for CASSPYTDTQYF.

This chain connects TRBV27 to TRBJ2-7, with 8 bases lining up with TRBD1. Germline CDR1 MNHEY, CDR2 SMNVEV (reference sequence). The V and J ends lost 2 bases and 5 bases, in that order; junction bases with no gene match: 8. The CDR3 runs 15 residues. This chain's CDR3 is CASSLKGQGAHEQYF. The CDR3, as DNA: TGTGCCAGCAGTTTAAAAGGACAGGGAGCCCACGAGCAGTACTTC.